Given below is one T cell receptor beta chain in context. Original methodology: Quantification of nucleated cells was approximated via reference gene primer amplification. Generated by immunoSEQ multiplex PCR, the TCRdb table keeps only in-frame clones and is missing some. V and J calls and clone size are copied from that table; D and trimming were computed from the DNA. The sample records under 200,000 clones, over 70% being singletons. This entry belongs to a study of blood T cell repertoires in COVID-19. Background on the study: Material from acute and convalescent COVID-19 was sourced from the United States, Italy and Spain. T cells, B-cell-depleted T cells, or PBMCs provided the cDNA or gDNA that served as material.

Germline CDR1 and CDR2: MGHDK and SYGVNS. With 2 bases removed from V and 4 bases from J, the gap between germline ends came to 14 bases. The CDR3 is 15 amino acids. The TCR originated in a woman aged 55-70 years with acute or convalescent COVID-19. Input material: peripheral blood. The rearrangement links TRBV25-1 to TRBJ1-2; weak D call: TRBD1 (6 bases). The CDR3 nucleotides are TGTGCCAGCAGTGAACCAACAGGGACCCTCTATGGCTACACCTTC. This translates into CASSEPTGTLYGYTF.